A selection of T cell receptor beta chains follows, all from one sample in a study of blood T cells in healthy people across ages. TCRdb reprocessed the 5' RACE reads via MiXCR and lists one record per CDR3 protein. The sample carries 600,000 to 1,000,000 distinct CDR3 sequences, just under 25% recorded once. In addition, the sample was reused for a study of T cells of mothers and their children.

Sequencing input: blood. The receptors come from a boy aged 5-17 years in good health. Each CDR3 is given with its conserved first and last residue. The D gene is left open where the match is weak. Not every row has a clone size; where given, it reads once, few, many or a size class.

NA | TRBJ2-3 | TRBV5-1 | NA | CASSFEGSQIDTQYF | TGCGCCAGCAGCTTCGAAGGAAGTCAGATAGATACGCAGTATTTT
NA | TRBJ2-7 | TRBV28 | NA | CASRGLLQYF | TGTGCCAGCAGGGGGCTACTGCAGTACTTC
NA | TRBJ2-6 | TRBV9 | TRBD2 | CASMSGTTISGANVLTF | TGTGCCAGCATGTCGGGGACTACCATCTCTGGGGCCAACGTCCTGACTTTC
NA | TRBJ1-1 | TRBV5-6 | NA | CASSLGYMTTEAFF | TGTGCCAGCAGCTTGGGGTACATGACCACTGAAGCTTTCTTT
few | TRBJ2-5 | TRBV18 | NA | CASSPDRILETQYF | TGTGCCAGCTCACCAGACCGGATTTTAGAGACCCAGTACTTC
NA | TRBJ2-5 | TRBV29-1 | NA | CSVEESGQETQYF | TGCAGCGTTGAAGAAAGCGGCCAAGAGACCCAGTACTTC
few | TRBJ2-3 | TRBV27 | TRBD1 | CASSPGTGIVTDTQYF | TGTGCCAGCAGTCCAGGGACAGGGATTGTCACAGATACGCAGTATTTT
NA | TRBJ2-5 | TRBV30 | NA | CAWKVSTGVSAAQYF | TGTGCCTGGAAGGTTTCGACAGGAGTAAGTGCGGCCCAGTACTTC
NA | TRBJ1-4 | TRBV29-1 | NA | CSVEDQTAPNEKLFF | TGCAGCGTTGAAGATCAGACAGCTCCAAATGAAAAACTGTTTTTT
few | TRBJ2-7 | TRBV18 | NA | CASSPGGVSSYEQYF | TGTGCCAGCTCACCCGGGGGAGTGAGCTCCTACGAGCAGTACTTC
NA | TRBJ2-1 | TRBV12-3/TRBV12-4 | NA | CASTRGVSNEQFF | TGTGCCAGCACCCGAGGGGTTTCCAACGAGCAGTTCTTC
NA | TRBJ2-3 | TRBV4-3 | TRBD2 | CASSQGWGGSTDTQYF | TGCGCCAGCAGCCAGGGATGGGGGGGGAGCACAGATACGCAGTATTTT
few | TRBJ1-5 | TRBV6-2/TRBV6-3 | NA | CASSYRDIFQPQHF | TGTGCCAGCAGTTACCGGGACATATTTCAGCCCCAGCATTTT
once | TRBJ2-5 | TRBV9 | NA | CASSPPRGDGETQYF | TGTGCCAGCAGCCCCCCCAGGGGAGATGGGGAGACCCAGTACTTC
few | TRBJ1-4 | TRBV18 | NA | CASSPWERTTNEKLFF | TGTGCCAGCTCACCTTGGGAGCGGACAACTAATGAAAAACTGTTTTTT
NA | TRBJ1-2 | TRBV9 | NA | CASRGERYGYTF | TGTGCCAGTCGCGGAGAGCGCTATGGCTACACCTTC
few | TRBJ2-5 | TRBV4-3 | NA | CASSHVARDLQETQYF | TGCGCCAGCAGCCATGTTGCTCGGGACCTCCAAGAGACCCAGTACTTC
NA | TRBJ2-5 | TRBV5-1 | NA | CASSLAGREKTQYF | TGCGCCAGCAGCTTGGCCGGAAGGGAGAAGACCCAGTACTTC
few | TRBJ2-7 | TRBV7-8 | NA | CASSLGGSDYEQYF | TGTGCCAGCAGCTTAGGGGGCTCTGACTACGAGCAGTACTTC
NA | TRBJ2-4 | TRBV29-1 | NA | CSVEEEALAKNIQYF | TGCAGCGTTGAAGAGGAGGCCTTAGCCAAAAACATTCAGTACTTC
few | TRBJ1-1 | TRBV6-2/TRBV6-3 | NA | CASSYIAPTDHEAFF | TGTGCCAGCAGTTACATAGCCCCCACGGATCATGAAGCTTTCTTT
many | TRBJ1-4 | TRBV7-8 | NA | CASSFRRGEKLFF | TGTGCCAGCAGCTTTCGACGGGGTGAAAAACTGTTTTTT
few | TRBJ2-7 | TRBV29-1 | NA | CSVRPGNEQYF | TGCAGCGTCCGGCCGGGGAACGAGCAGTACTTC
NA | TRBJ2-5 | TRBV5-4 | NA | CASSLDRTVQETQYF | TGTGCCAGCAGCTTGGACCGGACAGTACAAGAGACCCAGTACTTC
few | TRBJ2-5 | TRBV11-1 | NA | CASSWDINRETQYF | TGTGCCAGCAGCTGGGACATCAACCGGGAGACCCAGTACTTC
NA | TRBJ1-2 | TRBV7-2 | TRBD1 | CASSTRTGTSYGYTF | TGTGCCAGCAGCACCCGGACAGGGACGAGCTATGGCTACACCTTC
NA | TRBJ1-1 | TRBV29-1 | NA | CSVDSRARNTEAFF | TGCAGCGTTGACTCCAGGGCGCGCAACACTGAAGCTTTCTTT
NA | TRBJ2-5 | TRBV14 | NA | CASSQDRAGEETQYF | TGTGCCAGCAGCCAAGATCGGGCAGGTGAAGAGACCCAGTACTTC
NA | TRBJ1-6 | TRBV12-3/TRBV12-4 | NA | CASSTQTGLSPLHF | TGTGCCAGCAGCACCCAGACAGGCCTTTCACCCCTCCACTTT
NA | TRBJ1-5 | TRBV28 | NA | CASSRTARRGNQPQHF | TGTGCCAGCAGTCGGACAGCCAGGCGCGGGAATCAGCCCCAGCATTTT
few | TRBJ1-2 | TRBV29-1 | NA | CSARKGENYGYTF | TGCAGCGCCCGGAAGGGGGAGAACTATGGCTACACCTTC
NA | TRBJ2-2 | TRBV7-2 | NA | CASSSGVTGELFF | TGTGCCAGCAGCTCAGGGGTAACCGGGGAGCTGTTTTTT
few | TRBJ1-2 | TRBV29-1 | TRBD1 | CSVGQGINYGYTF | TGCAGCGTCGGACAGGGGATTAACTATGGCTACACCTTC
NA | TRBJ2-3 | TRBV15 | NA | CATSGKGLRTDTQYF | TGTGCCACCTCCGGGAAGGGACTCCGGACAGATACGCAGTATTTT
NA | TRBJ1-2 | TRBV7-9 | NA | CASSFVSSNYGYTF | TGTGCCAGCAGCTTTGTCTCGAGCAACTATGGCTACACCTTC
few | TRBJ1-4 | TRBV27 | TRBD1 | CASRDPGGGGEKLFF | TGTGCCAGCAGAGACCCAGGAGGGGGCGGTGAAAAACTGTTTTTT
NA | TRBJ2-3 | TRBV20-1 | TRBD2 | CSARDPGLADNAYTDTQYF | TGCAGTGCTAGAGATCCTGGACTAGCCGACAACGCATACACAGATACGCAGTATTTT
NA | TRBJ2-5 | TRBV27 | TRBD2 | CASRGGDEETQYF | TGTGCCAGCAGGGGGGGGGACGAAGAGACCCAGTACTTC
NA | TRBJ1-2 | TRBV20-1 | TRBD1 | CSASLTGVYGYTF | TGCAGTGCTAGCCTGACAGGGGTCTATGGCTACACCTTC
few | TRBJ2-5 | TRBV13 | NA | CASSTRSRETQYF | TGTGCCAGCAGCACCCGTTCCAGGGAGACCCAGTACTTC
few | TRBJ2-5 | TRBV4-1 | NA | CASSQESRRRTQYF | TGCGCCAGCAGCCAAGAGTCTCGGCGGCGAACCCAGTACTTC
many | TRBJ1-6 | TRBV6-5 | TRBD1 | CASRYLGTGGSPLHF | TGTGCCAGCCGTTACCTCGGGACAGGGGGATCACCCCTCCACTTT
NA | TRBJ2-1 | TRBV6-6 | NA | CASSYHEGPYNEQFF | TGTGCCAGCAGTTATCATGAGGGACCCTACAATGAGCAGTTCTTC
NA | TRBJ2-3 | TRBV7-8 | TRBD2 | CASSPIPNSGGPTDTQYF | TGTGCCAGCAGCCCAATCCCTAATAGCGGGGGACCCACAGATACGCAGTATTTT
many | TRBJ2-5 | TRBV18 | NA | CASSPRQGMGKETQYF | TGTGCCAGCTCACCACGGCAGGGGATGGGTAAAGAGACCCAGTACTTC
NA | TRBJ1-2 | TRBV12-3/TRBV12-4 | NA | CASSPTADYGYTF | TGTGCCAGCAGTCCCACGGCCGATTATGGCTACACCTTC